This T cell receptor beta chain stems from a study of blood T cell repertoires in COVID-19. Across the whole study: Sources were T cells, B-cell-depleted T cells, or PBMCs; the material itself was cDNA or gDNA.

The method was immunoSEQ multiplex PCR; TCRdb's version includes in-frame clones alone and lacks a portion of them. The repertoire consists of around 250,000 clones, with 90% to 95% occurring once and the leading ten covering approximately 1.2%. Germline assignment: CDR1 LGHDT and CDR2 YNNKEL (reference sequence). CDR3 length equals 16 residues. V trimming: 5 bases; J trimming: 0 bases; junction bases outside the gene matches: 6. This TCR derives from a human donor in a cohort exposed to, infected with or recovered from COVID-19 (not recorded which). The donor label of this sample is uncertain. Sequencing was done on a sample of PBMCs or T cells enriched from blood (not recorded which). The chain is built from TRBV3-1 (or the pseudogene TRBV3-2) and TRBJ2-1; TRBD1 aligns across 8 bases. The CDR3 is CASSTRTGNSYNEQFF. CDR3 in DNA: TGTGCCAGCAGCACCCGGACAGGGAACTCCTACAATGAGCAGTTCTTC.